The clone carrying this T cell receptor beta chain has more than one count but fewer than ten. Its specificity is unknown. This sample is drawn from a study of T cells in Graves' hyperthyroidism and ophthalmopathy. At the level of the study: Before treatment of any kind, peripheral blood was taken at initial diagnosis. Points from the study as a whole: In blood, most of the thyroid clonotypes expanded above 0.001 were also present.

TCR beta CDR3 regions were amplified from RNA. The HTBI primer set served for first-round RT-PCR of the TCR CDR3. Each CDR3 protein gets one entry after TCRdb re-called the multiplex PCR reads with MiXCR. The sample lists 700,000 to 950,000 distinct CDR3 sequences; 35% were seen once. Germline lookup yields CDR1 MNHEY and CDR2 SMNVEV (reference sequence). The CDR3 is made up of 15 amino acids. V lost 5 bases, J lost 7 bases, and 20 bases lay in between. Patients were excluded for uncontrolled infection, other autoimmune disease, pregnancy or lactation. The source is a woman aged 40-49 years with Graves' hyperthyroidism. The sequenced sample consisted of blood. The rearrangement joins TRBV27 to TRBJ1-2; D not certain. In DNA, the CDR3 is TGTGCCAGCAGTCCCCAGACTGGTCTTCGTTCTGGCTACACCTTC. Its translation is CASSPQTGLRSGYTF.